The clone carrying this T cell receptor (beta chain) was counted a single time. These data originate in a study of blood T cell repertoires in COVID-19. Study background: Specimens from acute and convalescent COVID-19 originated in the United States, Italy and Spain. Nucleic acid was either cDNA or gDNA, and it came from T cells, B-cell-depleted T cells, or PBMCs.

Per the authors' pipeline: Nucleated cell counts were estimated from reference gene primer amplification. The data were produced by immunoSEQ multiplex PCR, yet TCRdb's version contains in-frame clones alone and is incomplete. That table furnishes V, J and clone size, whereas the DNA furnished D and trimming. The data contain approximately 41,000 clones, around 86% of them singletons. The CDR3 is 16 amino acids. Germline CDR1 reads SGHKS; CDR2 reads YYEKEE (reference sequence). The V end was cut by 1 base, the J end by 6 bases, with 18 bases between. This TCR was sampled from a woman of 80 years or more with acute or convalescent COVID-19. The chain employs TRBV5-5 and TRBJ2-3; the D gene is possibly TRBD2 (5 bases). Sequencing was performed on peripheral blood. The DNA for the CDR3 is TGTGCCAGCAGCTTGCAGGCATCCTCGGGAACTGATACGCAGTATTTT. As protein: CASSLQASSGTDTQYF.